A selection of T cell receptor beta chains follows, all from one sample in a study of blood T cell repertoires in COVID-19. TCRdb's copy holds only in-frame clones and misses some; the assay was immunoSEQ multiplex PCR. The sample records almost 50,000 clones, roughly 84% being singletons. The specimen was peripheral blood. The receptors come from a man between 50 and 59 years old with acute or convalescent COVID-19. Both conserved end residues are part of each CDR3. The D gene is left open where the match is weak. The size of a clone is reported for some rows only, either as once, few or many, or as a class for expanded clones.

V,D,J,size,DNA,CDR3
TRBV19,TRBD1,TRBJ1-4,-,TGTGCCAGTAGTATTACCGGGACAGATAATGAAAAACTGTTTTTT,CASSITGTDNEKLFF
TRBV6-5,TRBD1,TRBJ1-4,-,TGTGCCAGCAGTAGGACAGGGCTGAGAGAAAAACTGTTTTTT,CASSRTGLREKLFF
TRBV4-1,-,TRBJ2-2,-,TGCGCCAGCAGCCAAGATCTAGGAACAATACTAATTACCGGGGAGCTGTTTTTT,CASSQDLGTILITGELFF
TRBV7-8,-,TRBJ1-3,once,TGTGCCAGCAGCTTAGGACAGTACTCTGGAAACACCATATATTTT,CASSLGQYSGNTIYF
TRBV6-6,TRBD1,TRBJ1-1,-,TGTGCCAGCAGTTACCGACAGGGGCACTACACTGAAGCTTTCTTT,CASSYRQGHYTEAFF
TRBV19,TRBD2,TRBJ2-1,once,TGTGCCAGTAGATACGGGGCGGGAGGGCTAGATGAGCAGTTCTTC,CASRYGAGGLDEQFF
TRBV5-4,-,TRBJ1-2,-,TGTGCCAGCAGCTTTCCGCCGGGTAACTATGGCTACACCTTC,CASSFPPGNYGYTF
TRBV27,-,TRBJ2-7,-,TGTGCCAGCAGTTTATACGGCGGTTCCTACGAGCAGTACTTC,CASSLYGGSYEQYF
TRBV7-2,TRBD1,TRBJ1-2,-,TGTGCCAGCAGCCCTTCCATGAGGGACAGGTCCAGGAACTATGGCTACACCTTC,CASSPSMRDRSRNYGYTF
TRBV6-5,-,TRBJ1-2,-,TGTGCCACCGGGGAGGGGTTGGGGAACTATGGCTACACCTTC,CATGEGLGNYGYTF
TRBV10-2,TRBD1,TRBJ1-4,-,TGCGCCGCTCAGGGGGAAGGGGCAACTAATGAAAAACTGTTTTTT,CAAQGEGATNEKLFF
TRBV5-1,-,TRBJ2-1,-,TGCGCCAGCAGCCCCTTAGCGGAGAGCTCCTACAATGAGCAGTTCTTC,CASSPLAESSYNEQFF
TRBV30,TRBD2,TRBJ2-5,-,TGTGCCTGGAGTGTTGGGACTAGCGGGAGTGAGACCCAGTACTTC,CAWSVGTSGSETQYF
TRBV5-1,-,TRBJ2-5,-,TGCGCCAGCAGCTTGGGTGGCTCCCAAGAGACCCAGTACTTC,CASSLGGSQETQYF
TRBV15,-,TRBJ2-7,-,TGTGCCACCAGCAGAGCTCCCCCGCGGGACTCAAGCTCCTACGAGCAGTACTTC,CATSRAPPRDSSSYEQYF
TRBV24-1,TRBD1,TRBJ2-1,-,TGTGCCACCAGTGACCCCCCGGGACAGGGAATCAATGAGCAGTTCTTC,CATSDPPGQGINEQFF
TRBV6-6,TRBD2,TRBJ2-1,-,TGTGCCAGCACCACCCGGCGGGGGGGCCCCCACAATGAGCAGTTCTTC,CASTTRRGGPHNEQFF
TRBV7-9,-,TRBJ2-7,-,TGTGCCAGCAGAGAAAGTGGGGGGACTTCATACGAGCAGTACTTC,CASRESGGTSYEQYF
TRBV19,TRBD1,TRBJ1-4,-,TGTGCCAGTCGAGGAGGGGGCCTGATCGAAAAACTGTTTTTT,CASRGGGLIEKLFF
TRBV4-3,TRBD2,TRBJ2-3,-,TGCGCCAGCAGCCAGAGGGCTGGAGTAGCGGGCCCCGCGGATACGCAGTATTTT,CASSQRAGVAGPADTQYF
TRBV28,TRBD1,TRBJ1-6,-,TGTGCCAGCACCTCGACAGGGGCAGGGTCACCCCTCCACTTT,CASTSTGAGSPLHF
TRBV18,TRBD1,TRBJ2-1,-,TGTGCCAGCTCAACCGGGACAGGGCTTGAGCAGTTCTTC,CASSTGTGLEQFF
TRBV6-2/TRBV6-3,TRBD1,TRBJ2-7,once,TGTGCCAGCAGTTACCTATCGGGACAGATGAAAAACTACGAGCAGTACTTC,CASSYLSGQMKNYEQYF
TRBV24-1,TRBD1,TRBJ2-2,-,TGTGCCACCAGTGACTCCCCTGACAGGGGGAAGCCCGGGGAGCTGTTTTTT,CATSDSPDRGKPGELFF
TRBV5-1,-,TRBJ2-1,once,TGCGCCAGCAGCTCGGGACTCACCCCCGGCAATGAGCAGTTCTTC,CASSSGLTPGNEQFF
TRBV18,-,TRBJ1-5,-,TGTGCCAGCTCACCCGGGTTAGATCAGCCCCAGCATTTT,CASSPGLDQPQHF
TRBV30,-,TRBJ2-3,few,TGTGCCTGGAGGCCCAACAGGAAAGGCACAGATACGCAGTATTTT,CAWRPNRKGTDTQYF
TRBV6-1,-,TRBJ1-3,-,TGTGCCAGCAGTGAAGCGGGAGGAAGGGTCGGAAACACCATATATTTT,CASSEAGGRVGNTIYF
TRBV5-6,TRBD1,TRBJ1-3,-,TGTGCCAGCAGCTTGAATGTCGGGACAGCCTCTGGAAACACCATATATTTT,CASSLNVGTASGNTIYF
TRBV3-1/TRBV3-2,-,TRBJ2-5,-,TGTGCCAGCAGCCATTGGGCGGGTCTGCAAGAGACCCAGTACTTC,CASSHWAGLQETQYF
TRBV9,TRBD2,TRBJ2-5,-,TGTGCCAGCAGCGCCCCCCGCCAGCGGGGGGGCCGGGAGACCCAGTACTTC,CASSAPRQRGGRETQYF
TRBV14,-,TRBJ2-5,-,TGTGCCAGCAGCCAAGGCCAGAAATACCAAGAGACCCAGTACTTC,CASSQGQKYQETQYF
TRBV28,TRBD2,TRBJ2-2,-,TGTGCCAGCAGTGGGGCCGGGTGGGGACTAGCGGGAGTAAGAACCGGGGAGCTGTTTTTT,CASSGAGWGLAGVRTGELFF
TRBV4-1,TRBD2,TRBJ2-7,-,TGCGCCAGCAGCCAAACTACTAGCGACCCACCCTACGAGCAGTACTTC,CASSQTTSDPPYEQYF
TRBV6-5,-,TRBJ2-2,-,TGTGCCAGCAGTCCCCGGCAGGGTGGAGCCGGGGAGCTGTTTTTT,CASSPRQGGAGELFF
TRBV30,-,TRBJ2-2,-,TGTGCCTGGAGGGTCCTAGTCGCCGGGGAGCTGTTTTTT,CAWRVLVAGELFF
TRBV5-5,TRBD1,TRBJ2-5,once,TGTGCCAGCAGCTTAGGGACAGGGAGGGTAGAGACCCAGTACTTC,CASSLGTGRVETQYF
TRBV6-5,TRBD1,TRBJ2-1,-,TGTGCCAGCAGTTGGGACAGGGACCGTTATGAGCAGTTCTTC,CASSWDRDRYEQFF